The 11 T cell receptor beta chains given below trace back to one sample, sequenced in a study of response to subunit inactivated influenza vaccine. Each CDR3 protein gets one entry after TCRdb re-called the RT-PCR reads with MiXCR. The sample lists a few hundred thousand distinct CDR3 sequences, roughly 11% occurring once. Material: PBMCs from blood, obtained roughly 6 weeks after vaccination. These receptors were collected from a man between 45 and 60 years old who received an inactivated influenza vaccine.

The chain joins TRBV7-9 to TRBJ2-5; D remains ambiguous. CDR1 SEHNR and CDR2 FQNEAQ come from the germline V gene (reference sequence). This CDR3 is 13 amino acids long. Trimming took 10 bases from V and 5 from J, leaving 17 bases between them. The CDR3: CAIKSPNGETQYF. CDR3 sequence (DNA): TGTGCCATAAAGAGTCCTAATGGGGAGACCCAGTACTTC.

This chain's CDR3 is CASSLAGTGFAYEQYF. In nucleotides, the CDR3 is TGTGCCAGCTCACTTGCCGGGACAGGGTTCGCCTACGAGCAGTACTTC. This sequence joins TRBV18 and TRBJ2-7; 9 bases are a match to TRBD1. J lost 2 bases, V lost 4 bases, and 9 bases had no gene match. This CDR3 is 16 amino acids long. CDR1 and CDR2 from the germline V gene are KGHSH and LQKENI.

The chain recombines TRBV5-1 with TRBJ2-5; D is uncertain. Trimming removed 1 base at V and 5 bases at J, with 9 bases between. The CDR3 has 13 amino acids. Germline V lookup: CDR1 SGHRS, CDR2 YFSETQ. The CDR3 DNA reads as TGCGCCAGCAGCTTGACAGAAGGGGAGACCCAGTACTTC. This sequence encodes CASSLTEGETQYF.

This clonotype was detected ten times or more. This chain uses TRBV10-3 with TRBJ1-4, with D uncertain. The CDR3 spans 13 residues. In germline, CDR1 is ENHRY, CDR2 SYGVKD. Trimming pared 6 bases from V and 0 bases from J, leaving 5 bases between. The CDR3 DNA follows: TGTGCCATCAGCGAAGCAACTAATGAAAAACTGTTTTTT. It translates to CAISEATNEKLFF.

The gene calls are TRBV7-2 and TRBJ2-7, with a weak D call TRBD2 (6 bases). Per the germline V gene, CDR1 is SGHTA and CDR2 is FQGNSA. The CDR3 totals 14 residues. Trimming took off 0 bases at V and 3 bases at J, with 9 bases between the two ends. The chain's CDR3 is CASSLALGLYEQYF. The CDR3 DNA follows: TGTGCCAGCAGCTTAGCGCTGGGACTCTACGAGCAGTACTTC.

The rearrangement uses TRBV10-3 and TRBJ2-3; 12 bases align to TRBD2. The junction had 6 bases not matched to a gene; V was cut back by 6 bases and J by 2 bases. The CDR3 covers 16 residues. Germline V CDR1 and CDR2: ENHRY, SYGVKD. The CDR3 nucleotides read TGTGCCATCAGCACTGGGACTAGCGGGCCCACAGATACGCAGTATTTT. This translates into CAISTGTSGPTDTQYF.

This clonotype was observed at least ten times. The V call is TRBV15, the J call TRBJ1-2; 7 bases are shared with TRBD1. CDR3 length: 14 amino acids. Trimming at V came to 0 bases and at J to 8 bases, leaving 6 bases not matched to a gene. Germline assignment: CDR1 LNHNV and CDR2 YYDKDF (reference sequence). CDR3 amino acids: CATSREGGGGGYTF. The CDR3 DNA reads TGTGCCACCAGCAGAGAAGGGGGCGGGGGCGGCTACACCTTC.

This clonotype has at least ten counts. The chain has TRBV20-1 and TRBJ2-3; 13 nucleotides match TRBD2. Germline CDR1 and CDR2: DFQATT and SNEGSKA (reference sequence). This CDR3 has 14 residues. Trimming cost V 5 bases and J 1 base; bases outside gene matches: 0. The DNA for the CDR3 is TGCAGTGCTGGACTAGCGGGGGGCACAGATACGCAGTATTTT. Translation: CSAGLAGGTDTQYF.

The rearrangement links TRBV6-5 to TRBJ2-7; TRBD1 matches at 8 bases. V was clipped by 4 bases and J by 0 bases; unmatched bases: 5. This CDR3 spans 15 amino acids. In germline, CDR1 is MNHEY, CDR2 SVGAGI. The CDR3 bases are TGTGCCAGCAGTTCAGGACAGGGCGTCTCCTACGAGCAGTACTTC. Its translation is CASSSGQGVSYEQYF.

This clonotype was seen repeatedly, ten times or more. The V gene is TRBV20-1, the J gene TRBJ2-3, with unresolved D. The CDR3 sequence is 8 residues long. Looked up from germline, CDR1 is DFQATT and CDR2 is SNEGSKA (reference sequence). Trimming shortened V by 6 bases and J by 14 bases, and 9 bases separated the two germline ends. In DNA, the CDR3 is TGCAGTGCCCCCCAGTCGTATTTT. Translated: CSAPQSYF.

At least ten counts were recorded for this clonotype. The chain couples TRBV4-2 to TRBJ2-2; 8 bases are shared with TRBD1. CDR3 size: 15 residues. V shed 6 bases, J shed 7 bases, and the junction held 10 bases outside the gene matches. Germline V CDR1 and CDR2: LGHNA, YNFKEQ. The DNA of the CDR3 is TGTGCCAGCAGGACAGGGGATTCATGGGGCGGGGAGCTGTTTTTT. This sequence encodes CASRTGDSWGGELFF.